A single T cell receptor (beta chain) is shown here with its context. Patients from Seattle were sampled longitudinally, starting during active infection. These data originate in a study of blood T cell repertoires in COVID-19. Study summary: The origin of the acute and convalescent COVID-19 samples was the United States, Italy and Spain. Sample material is recorded as cDNA or gDNA derived from T cells, B-cell-depleted T cells, or PBMCs.

Assay used: immunoSEQ multiplex PCR; TCRdb lists only in-frame clones, some missing. The sample lists some 70,000 clones, 88% seen once, with 43% in the top ten. Material: peripheral blood. This TCR was sampled from a woman aged 60-75 years with COVID-19, enrolled during active disease.

The DNA of the CDR3 is TGTGCCAGCAGTCCCTGGGGACAGGGGTTCACCGGGGAGCTGTTTTTT. As protein: CASSPWGQGFTGELFF. J is TRBJ2-2 and V is TRBV5-5; 10 positions agree with TRBD1. Looked up from germline, CDR1 is SGHKS and CDR2 is YYEKEE (reference sequence). CDR3 length: 16 amino acids. Losses at the gene ends were 5 bases for V and 4 bases for J; bases not matched to a gene: 8. Based on the CDR3 plus reference TRBV5-5 and TRBJ2-2, the full variable domain is DAGVTQSPTHLIKTRGQQVTLRCSPISGHKSVSWYQQVLGQGPQFIFQYYEKEERGRGNFPDRFSARQFPNYSSELNVNALLLGDSALYLCASSPWGQGFTGELFFGEGSRLTVL.